This T cell receptor beta chain was identified during a study of Graves' ophthalmopathy and Graves' hyperthyroidism. Whole-study findings and limits: Discriminating ophthalmopathy from stable hyperthyroidism, a 13-signature model attained a sensitivity of 85% to 90% and a specificity of 80% to 82%. In blood, most expanded thyroid clonotypes above 0.001 frequency were also detected.

As diagnostic evidence, clinical symptoms, serum thyroxine, TRAb, thyroid ultrasound and orbital computed tomography were relied upon. The PBMCs were taken from less than 11 ml of fresh peripheral blood. The CDR3 is made up of 16 amino acids. V lost 2 bases, J lost 1 base, and 12 bases lay in between. Germline loops: CDR1 SGHRS, CDR2 YFSETQ. This clonotype has just a few counts. Its antigen remains unknown. The study amplified TCR beta CDR3 regions using RNA transcripts. A first-round RT-PCR used HTBI primers, followed by a second-round multiplex PCR. Each CDR3 protein is one row after TCRdb ran MiXCR on the multiplex PCR reads. The table has about 220,000 distinct CDR3 sequences, 20% to 25% seen once.

The clonotype comes from a woman between 45 and 60 years old with Graves' ophthalmopathy. The specimen sequenced was peripheral blood. V is TRBV5-1 and J is TRBJ2-2; maybe TRBD2 (5 bases). The CDR3 region has the DNA TGCGCCAGCAGCTTCCCCGCCGGGATGAACACCGGGGAGCTGTTTTTT. Its translation is CASSFPAGMNTGELFF.